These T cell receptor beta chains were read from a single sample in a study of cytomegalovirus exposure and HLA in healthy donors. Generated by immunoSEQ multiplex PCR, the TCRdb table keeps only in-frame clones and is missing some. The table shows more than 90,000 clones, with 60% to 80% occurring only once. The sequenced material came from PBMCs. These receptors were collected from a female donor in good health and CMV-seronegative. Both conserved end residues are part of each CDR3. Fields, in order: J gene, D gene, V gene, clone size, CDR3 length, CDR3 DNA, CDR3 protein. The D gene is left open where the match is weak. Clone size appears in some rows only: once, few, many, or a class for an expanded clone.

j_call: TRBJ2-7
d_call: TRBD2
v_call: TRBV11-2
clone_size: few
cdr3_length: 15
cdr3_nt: TGTGCCAGCAGCTCAGCGGGGGGTCGCTCCTACGAGCAGTACTTC
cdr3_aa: CASSSAGGRSYEQYF

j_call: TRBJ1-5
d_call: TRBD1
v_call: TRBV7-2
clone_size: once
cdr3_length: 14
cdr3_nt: TGTGCCAGCACCTTGACAGGGGCCAATCAGCCCCAGCATTTT
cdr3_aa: CASTLTGANQPQHF

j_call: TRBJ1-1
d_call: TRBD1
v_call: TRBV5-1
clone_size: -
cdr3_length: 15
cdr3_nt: TGCGCCAGCAGCACCGGACAGGGGTCTAACACTGAAGCTTTCTTT
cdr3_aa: CASSTGQGSNTEAFF

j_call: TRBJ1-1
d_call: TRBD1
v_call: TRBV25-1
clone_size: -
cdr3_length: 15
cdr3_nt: TGTGCCAGCCCCAATAGGGGGCCCTTGAGCACTGAAGCTTTCTTT
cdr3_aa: CASPNRGPLSTEAFF

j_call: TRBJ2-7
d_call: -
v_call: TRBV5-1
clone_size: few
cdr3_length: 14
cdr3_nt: TGCGCCAGCAGCTTGGGATTACAGCAATACGAGCAGTACTTC
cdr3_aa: CASSLGLQQYEQYF

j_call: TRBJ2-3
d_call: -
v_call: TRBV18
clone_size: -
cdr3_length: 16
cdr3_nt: TGTGCCAGCTCACCAGGGATGGGGCTGGGTACAGATACGCAGTATTTT
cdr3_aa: CASSPGMGLGTDTQYF

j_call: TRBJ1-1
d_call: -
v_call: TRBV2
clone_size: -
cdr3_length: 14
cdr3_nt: TGTGCCAGCACACAGGGTCGCCTGGGGACTGAAGCTTTCTTT
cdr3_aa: CASTQGRLGTEAFF

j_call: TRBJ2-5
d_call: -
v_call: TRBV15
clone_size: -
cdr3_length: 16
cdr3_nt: TGTGCCACCAGCAGAGTCGTATTCGGGGAACAAGAGACCCAGTACTTC
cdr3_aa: CATSRVVFGEQETQYF

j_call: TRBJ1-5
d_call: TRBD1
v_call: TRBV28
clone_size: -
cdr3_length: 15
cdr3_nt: TGTGCCAGCAGTTTCCCGGGACAGGGCCACCAGCCCCAGCATTTT
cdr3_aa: CASSFPGQGHQPQHF

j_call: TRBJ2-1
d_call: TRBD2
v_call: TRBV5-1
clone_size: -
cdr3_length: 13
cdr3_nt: TGCGCCAGCAGGGGTCCGGGACTACTCGAGCAGTTCTTC
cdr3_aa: CASRGPGLLEQFF

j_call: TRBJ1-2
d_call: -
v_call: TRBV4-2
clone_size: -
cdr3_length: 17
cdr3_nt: TGTGCCAGCAGCCAAGACCTTTTAGGGGGGGCGTCCTATGGCTACACCTTC
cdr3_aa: CASSQDLLGGASYGYTF

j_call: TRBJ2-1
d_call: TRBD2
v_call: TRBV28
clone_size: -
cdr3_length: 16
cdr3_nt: TGTGCCAGCAGTCCCCTTAGCGGGAGCTCCTACAATGAGCAGTTCTTC
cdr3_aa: CASSPLSGSSYNEQFF

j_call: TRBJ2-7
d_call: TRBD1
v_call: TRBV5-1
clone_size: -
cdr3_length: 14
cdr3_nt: TGCGCCAGCAGCTTTTGGGACAGCTCCTACGAGCAGTACTTC
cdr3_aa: CASSFWDSSYEQYF

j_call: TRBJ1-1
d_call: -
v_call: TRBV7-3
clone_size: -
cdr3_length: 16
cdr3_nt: TGTGCCAGCAGCCATCGCCACAGGGATGGAAACACTGAAGCTTTCTTT
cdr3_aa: CASSHRHRDGNTEAFF

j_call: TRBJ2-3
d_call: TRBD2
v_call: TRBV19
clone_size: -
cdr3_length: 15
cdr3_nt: TGTGCCAGTAGTGTACTTAGCGGGACCACAGATACGCAGTATTTT
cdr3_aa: CASSVLSGTTDTQYF

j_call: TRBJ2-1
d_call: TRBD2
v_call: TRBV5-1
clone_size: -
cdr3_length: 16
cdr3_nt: TGCGCCAGCAGCTTGCCGGTAGCGGGGGGGCGTAATGAGCAGTTCTTC
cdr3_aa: CASSLPVAGGRNEQFF

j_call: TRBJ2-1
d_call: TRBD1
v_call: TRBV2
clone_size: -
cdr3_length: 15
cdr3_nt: TGTGCCAGCAGTGAGGGCCAGGGGGCGCGAAATGAGCAGTTCTTC
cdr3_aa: CASSEGQGARNEQFF

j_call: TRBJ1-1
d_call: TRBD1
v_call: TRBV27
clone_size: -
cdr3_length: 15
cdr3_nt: TGTGCCAGCAGTTTTATGACAGGGGTGGGCACTGAAGCTTTCTTT
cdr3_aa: CASSFMTGVGTEAFF

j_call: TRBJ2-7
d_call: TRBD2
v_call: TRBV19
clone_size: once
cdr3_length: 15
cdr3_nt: TGTGCCAGTAGTTACCCTAGCGGGAGGATCGACGAGCAGTACTTC
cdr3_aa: CASSYPSGRIDEQYF

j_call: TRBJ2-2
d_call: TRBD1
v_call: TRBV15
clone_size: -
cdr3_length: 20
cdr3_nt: TGTGCCACCAGCAGAGATAGAATGGGCTTCAGACAGGGGGCCTCCGGGGAGCTGTTTTTT
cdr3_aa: CATSRDRMGFRQGASGELFF

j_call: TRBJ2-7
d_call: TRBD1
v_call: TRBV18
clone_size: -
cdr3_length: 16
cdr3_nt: TGTGCCAGCTCACCACCCACAGGGGGTAGCTCCTACGAGCAGTACTTC
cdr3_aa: CASSPPTGGSSYEQYF

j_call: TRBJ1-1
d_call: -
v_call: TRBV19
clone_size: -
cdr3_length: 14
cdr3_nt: TGTGCCAGTAGCCCCACCGACGCGGGCACTGAAGCTTTCTTT
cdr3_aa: CASSPTDAGTEAFF

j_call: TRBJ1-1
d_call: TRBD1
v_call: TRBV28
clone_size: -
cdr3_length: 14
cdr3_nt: TGTGCCAGCAGTCCAGGGACAGGGAAGTCTGAAGCTTTCTTT
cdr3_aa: CASSPGTGKSEAFF

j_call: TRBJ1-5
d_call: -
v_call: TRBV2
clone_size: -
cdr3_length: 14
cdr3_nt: TGTGCCAGCAGTGATCTGGGGGGAGATCAGCCCCAGCATTTT
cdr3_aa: CASSDLGGDQPQHF

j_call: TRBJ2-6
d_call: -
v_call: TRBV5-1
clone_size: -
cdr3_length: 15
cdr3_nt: TGCGCCAGCAGCCCAGGACAGTCTGGGGCCAACGTCCTGACTTTC
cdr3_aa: CASSPGQSGANVLTF

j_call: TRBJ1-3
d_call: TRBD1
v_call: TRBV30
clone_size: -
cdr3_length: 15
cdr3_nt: TGTGCCTGGGGACAGGGCTCCTTCTCTGGAAACACCATATATTTT
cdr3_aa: CAWGQGSFSGNTIYF

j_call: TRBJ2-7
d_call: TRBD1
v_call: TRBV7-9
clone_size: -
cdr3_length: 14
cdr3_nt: TGTGCCAGCAGCTATAGACAGGGGGTCTACGAGCAGTACTTC
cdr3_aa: CASSYRQGVYEQYF

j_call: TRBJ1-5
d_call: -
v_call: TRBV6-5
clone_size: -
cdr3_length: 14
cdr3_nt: TGTGCCAGCTCGTGGGGCAGGGAAGGTCAGCCCCAGCATTTT
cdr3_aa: CASSWGREGQPQHF

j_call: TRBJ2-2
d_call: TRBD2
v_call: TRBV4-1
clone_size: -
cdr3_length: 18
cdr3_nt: TGCGCCAGCAGCCAAGGAGGGCTAGCGGGAGTGGGAACCGGGGAGCTGTTTTTT
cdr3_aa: CASSQGGLAGVGTGELFF

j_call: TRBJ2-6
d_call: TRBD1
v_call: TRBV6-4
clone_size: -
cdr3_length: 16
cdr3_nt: TGTGCCAGCAGTGAGGTAGGGGGCGCTGGGGCCAACGTCCTGACTTTC
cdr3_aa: CASSEVGGAGANVLTF

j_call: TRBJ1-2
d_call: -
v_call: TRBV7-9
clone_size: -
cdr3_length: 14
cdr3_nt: TGTGCCAGCAGCTTAGGGGGGCGGAACTATGGCTACACCTTC
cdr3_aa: CASSLGGRNYGYTF

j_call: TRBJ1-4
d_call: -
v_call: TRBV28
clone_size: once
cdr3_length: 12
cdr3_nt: TGTGCCAGCTCCTCGGGCGGGGAAAAACTGTTTTTT
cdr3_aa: CASSSGGEKLFF

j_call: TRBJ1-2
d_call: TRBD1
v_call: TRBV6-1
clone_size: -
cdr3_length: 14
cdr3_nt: TGTGCCAGCAGCTCCGGGACAGGGAACTATGGCTACACCTTC
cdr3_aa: CASSSGTGNYGYTF

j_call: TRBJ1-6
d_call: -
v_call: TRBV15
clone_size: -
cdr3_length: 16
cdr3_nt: TGTGCCACCAGCAGAGATCCCAACAGCTTCAATTCACCCCTCCACTTT
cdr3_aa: CATSRDPNSFNSPLHF

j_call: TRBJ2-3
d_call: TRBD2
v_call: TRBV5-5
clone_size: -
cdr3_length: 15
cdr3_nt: TGTGCCAGCAGCAGGGCAGCGGGGGGAACAGATACGCAGTATTTT
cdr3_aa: CASSRAAGGTDTQYF

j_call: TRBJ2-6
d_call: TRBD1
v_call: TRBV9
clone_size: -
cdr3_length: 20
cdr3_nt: TGTGCCAGCAGCGTAGAAGGGAAGGGCAGGGGGTACTCTGGGGCCAACGTCCTGACTTTC
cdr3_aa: CASSVEGKGRGYSGANVLTF

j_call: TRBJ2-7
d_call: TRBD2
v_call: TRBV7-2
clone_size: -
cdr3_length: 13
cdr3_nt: TGTGCCAGCAGCTTTAGCGGGAGTCGGGAGCAGTACTTC
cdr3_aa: CASSFSGSREQYF

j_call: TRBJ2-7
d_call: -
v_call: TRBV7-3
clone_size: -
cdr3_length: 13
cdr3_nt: TGTGCCAGCAGCTACGGACAGACCTACGAGCAGTACTTC
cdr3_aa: CASSYGQTYEQYF

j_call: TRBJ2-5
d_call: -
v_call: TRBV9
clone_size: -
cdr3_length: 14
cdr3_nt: TGTGCCAGCAGCCTGCAGGGAGGTGGGGAGACCCAGTACTTC
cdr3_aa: CASSLQGGGETQYF

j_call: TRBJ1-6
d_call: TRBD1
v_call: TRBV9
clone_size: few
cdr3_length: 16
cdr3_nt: TGTGCCAGCAGCGGCCAACTTGGGACAGGTGGATCACCCCTCCACTTT
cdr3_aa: CASSGQLGTGGSPLHF

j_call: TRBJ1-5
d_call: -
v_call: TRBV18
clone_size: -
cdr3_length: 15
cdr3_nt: TGTGCCAGCTCACCACTGGGGCTTCAGAATCAGCCCCAGCATTTT
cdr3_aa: CASSPLGLQNQPQHF

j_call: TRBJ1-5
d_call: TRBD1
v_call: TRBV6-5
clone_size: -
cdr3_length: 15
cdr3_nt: TGTGCCAGCAGTGTTACAGGGGGTAGGGGTCAGCCCCAGCATTTT
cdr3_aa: CASSVTGGRGQPQHF

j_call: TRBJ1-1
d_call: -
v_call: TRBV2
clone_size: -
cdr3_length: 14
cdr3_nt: TGTGCCAGCAGTCGAGAGGGCGCGAACACTGAAGCTTTCTTT
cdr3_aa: CASSREGANTEAFF

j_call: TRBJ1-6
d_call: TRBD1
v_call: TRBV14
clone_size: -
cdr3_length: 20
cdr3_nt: TGTGCCAGCAGCCCATTGACAGGGGTAGAATCAAGCTCCTATAATTCACCCCTCCACTTT
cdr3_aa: CASSPLTGVESSSYNSPLHF

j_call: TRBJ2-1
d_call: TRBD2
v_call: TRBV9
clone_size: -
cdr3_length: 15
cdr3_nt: TGTGCCAGCAGCGTAGGGGGACTAGCGGGAACTGAGCAGTTCTTC
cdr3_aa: CASSVGGLAGTEQFF

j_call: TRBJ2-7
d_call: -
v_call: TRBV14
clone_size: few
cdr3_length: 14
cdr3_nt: TGTGCCAGCAGCCAAGATCTGGGGCCCTACGAGCAGTACTTC
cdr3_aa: CASSQDLGPYEQYF

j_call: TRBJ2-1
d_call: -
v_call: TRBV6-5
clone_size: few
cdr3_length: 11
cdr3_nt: TGTGCCAGCACCCAGGGAGGTGAGCAGTTCTTC
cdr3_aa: CASTQGGEQFF

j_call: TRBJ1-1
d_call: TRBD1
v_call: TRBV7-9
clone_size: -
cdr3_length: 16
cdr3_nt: TGTGCCAGCAGCCTTACAGGGGGCGAGGGGAACACTGAAGCTTTCTTT
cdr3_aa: CASSLTGGEGNTEAFF

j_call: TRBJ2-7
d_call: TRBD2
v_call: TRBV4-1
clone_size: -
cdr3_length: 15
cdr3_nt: TGCGCCAGCAGCCAAGCCGGGAGGAGCTCCTACGAGCAGTACTTC
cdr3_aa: CASSQAGRSSYEQYF

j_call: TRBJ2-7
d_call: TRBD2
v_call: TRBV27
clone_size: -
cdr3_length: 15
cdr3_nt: TGTGCCAGCACCCTTCGGGTAGCGGGGGGGTACGAGCAGTACTTC
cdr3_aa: CASTLRVAGGYEQYF

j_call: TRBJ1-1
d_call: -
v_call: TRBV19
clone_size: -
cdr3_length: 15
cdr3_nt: TGTGCCAGTAGTACCATGACAGTTATGAACACTGAAGCTTTCTTT
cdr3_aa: CASSTMTVMNTEAFF

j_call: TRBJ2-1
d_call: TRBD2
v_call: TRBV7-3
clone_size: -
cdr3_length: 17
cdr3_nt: TGTGCCAGCAGCTCCCGTCGCGCGCTAGCGGGGTACAATGAGCAGTTCTTC
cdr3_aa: CASSSRRALAGYNEQFF

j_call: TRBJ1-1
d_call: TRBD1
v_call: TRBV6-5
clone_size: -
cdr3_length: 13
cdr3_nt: TGTGCCAGTTTAAGGACAGGGTTTGTTGAAGCTTTCTTT
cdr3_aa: CASLRTGFVEAFF

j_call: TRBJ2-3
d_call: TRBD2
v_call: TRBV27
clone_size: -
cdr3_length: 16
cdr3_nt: TGTGCCAGCAGTCTCCTGACTAGCGGGGGCACAGATACGCAGTATTTT
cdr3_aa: CASSLLTSGGTDTQYF

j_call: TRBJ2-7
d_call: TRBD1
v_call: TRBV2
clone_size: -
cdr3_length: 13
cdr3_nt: TGTGCCATCCGGGACAGAGGGGACTACGAGCAGTACTTC
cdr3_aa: CAIRDRGDYEQYF

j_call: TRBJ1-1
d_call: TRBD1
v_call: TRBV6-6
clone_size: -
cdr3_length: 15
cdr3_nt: TGTGCCAGCAGGCGACAGGGGGCCCCGAACACTGAAGCTTTCTTT
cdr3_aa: CASRRQGAPNTEAFF

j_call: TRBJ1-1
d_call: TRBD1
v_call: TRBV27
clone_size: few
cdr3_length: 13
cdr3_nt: TGTGCCAGCACCGGGACAGCCAACACTGAAGCTTTCTTT
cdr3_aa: CASTGTANTEAFF

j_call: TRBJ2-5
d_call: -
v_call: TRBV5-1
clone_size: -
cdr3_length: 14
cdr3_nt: TGCGCCAGCAGCTCCTTATCCTCCCAAGAGACCCAGTACTTC
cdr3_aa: CASSSLSSQETQYF

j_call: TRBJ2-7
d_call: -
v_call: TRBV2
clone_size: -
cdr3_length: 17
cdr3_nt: TGTGCCAGCAGTCCCACCCGGGGCCAGGGGCTTTCCTACGAGCAGTACTTC
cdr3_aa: CASSPTRGQGLSYEQYF

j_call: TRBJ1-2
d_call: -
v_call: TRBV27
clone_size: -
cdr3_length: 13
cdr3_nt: TGTGCCAGCAGTTTAGCAGGGACTAACGGCTACACCTTC
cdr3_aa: CASSLAGTNGYTF